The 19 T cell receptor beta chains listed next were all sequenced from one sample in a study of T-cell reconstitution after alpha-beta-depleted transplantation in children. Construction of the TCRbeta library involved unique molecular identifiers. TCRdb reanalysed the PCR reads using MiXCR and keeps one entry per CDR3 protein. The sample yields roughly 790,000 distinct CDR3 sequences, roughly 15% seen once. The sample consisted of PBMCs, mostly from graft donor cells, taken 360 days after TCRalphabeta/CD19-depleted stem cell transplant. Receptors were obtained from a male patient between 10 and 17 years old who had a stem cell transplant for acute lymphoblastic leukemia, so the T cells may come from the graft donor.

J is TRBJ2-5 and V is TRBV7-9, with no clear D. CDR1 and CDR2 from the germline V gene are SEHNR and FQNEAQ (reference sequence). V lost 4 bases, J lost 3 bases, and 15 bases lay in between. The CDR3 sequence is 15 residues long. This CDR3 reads CASSSRRQEKETQYF. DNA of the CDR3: TGTGCCAGCAGCTCCCGCCGACAAGAGAAAGAGACCCAGTACTTC.

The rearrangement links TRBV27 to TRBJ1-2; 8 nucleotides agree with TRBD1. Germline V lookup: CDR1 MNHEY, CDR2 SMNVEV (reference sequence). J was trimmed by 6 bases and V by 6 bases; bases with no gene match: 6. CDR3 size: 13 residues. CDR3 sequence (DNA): TGTGCCAGCAGACCACAGGGGGAGAATGGCTACACCTTC. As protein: CASRPQGENGYTF.

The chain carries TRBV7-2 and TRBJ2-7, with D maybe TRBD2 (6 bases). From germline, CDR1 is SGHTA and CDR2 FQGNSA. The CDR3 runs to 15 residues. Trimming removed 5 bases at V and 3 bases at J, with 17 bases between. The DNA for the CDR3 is TGTGCCAGCAGCCCAAGGATGGGGGGATACTACGAGCAGTACTTC. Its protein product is CASSPRMGGYYEQYF.

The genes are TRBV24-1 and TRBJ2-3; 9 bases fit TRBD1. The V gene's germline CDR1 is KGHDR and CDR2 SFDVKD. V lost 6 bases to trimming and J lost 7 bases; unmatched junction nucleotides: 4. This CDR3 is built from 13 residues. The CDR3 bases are TGTGCCACCAGTAAGACAGGGGGATATACGCAGTATTTT. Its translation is CATSKTGGYTQYF.

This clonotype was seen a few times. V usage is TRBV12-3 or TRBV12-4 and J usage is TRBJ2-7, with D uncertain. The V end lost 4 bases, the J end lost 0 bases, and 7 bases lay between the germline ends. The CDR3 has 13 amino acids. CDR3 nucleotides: TGTGCCAGCAGTTCCGCTGACTCCTACGAGCAGTACTTC. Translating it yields CASSSADSYEQYF.

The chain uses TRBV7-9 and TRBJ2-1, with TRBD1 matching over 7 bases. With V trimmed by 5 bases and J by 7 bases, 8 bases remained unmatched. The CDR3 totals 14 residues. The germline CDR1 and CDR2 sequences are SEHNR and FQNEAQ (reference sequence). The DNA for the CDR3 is TGTGCCAGCAGCCCTCGACAGGGACCTAATGAGCAGTTCTTC. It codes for CASSPRQGPNEQFF.

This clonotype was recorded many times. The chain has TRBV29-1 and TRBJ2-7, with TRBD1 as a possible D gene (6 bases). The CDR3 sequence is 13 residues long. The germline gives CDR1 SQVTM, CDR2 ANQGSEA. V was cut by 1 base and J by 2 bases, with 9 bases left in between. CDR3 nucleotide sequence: TGCAGCGTTGAAGGAGGGGACACCTACGAGCAGTACTTC. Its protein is CSVEGGDTYEQYF.

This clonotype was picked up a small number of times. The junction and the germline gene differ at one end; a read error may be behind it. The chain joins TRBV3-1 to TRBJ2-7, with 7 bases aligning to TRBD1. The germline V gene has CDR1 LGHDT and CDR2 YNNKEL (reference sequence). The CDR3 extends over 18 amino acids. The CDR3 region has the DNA TGTGCCAGCACCCAAGTGTCCGGGACAGCGATTAGTGAAGGCGAGCAGTACTTC. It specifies CASTQVSGTAISEGEQYF.

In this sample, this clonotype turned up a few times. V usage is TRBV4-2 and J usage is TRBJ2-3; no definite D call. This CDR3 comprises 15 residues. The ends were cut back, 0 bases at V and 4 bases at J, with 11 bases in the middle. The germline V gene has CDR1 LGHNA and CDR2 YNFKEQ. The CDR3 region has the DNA TGTGCCAGCAGCCAAGAGGTGCTGCCGCCAGATACGCAGTATTTT. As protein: CASSQEVLPPDTQYF.

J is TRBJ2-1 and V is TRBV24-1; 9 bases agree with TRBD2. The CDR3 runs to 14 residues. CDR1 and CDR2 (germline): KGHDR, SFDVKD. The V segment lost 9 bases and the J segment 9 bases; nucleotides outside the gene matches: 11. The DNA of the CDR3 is TGTGCCACCGCAGCGGGAGGTCAGGGAGGTGAGCAGTTCTTC. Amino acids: CATAAGGQGGEQFF.

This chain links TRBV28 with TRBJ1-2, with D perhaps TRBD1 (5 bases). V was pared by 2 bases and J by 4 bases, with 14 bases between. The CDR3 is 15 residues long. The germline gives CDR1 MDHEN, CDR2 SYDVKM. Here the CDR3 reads CASSLRLDSLYGYTF. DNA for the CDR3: TGTGCCAGCAGTTTACGTCTCGACAGCCTCTATGGCTACACCTTC.

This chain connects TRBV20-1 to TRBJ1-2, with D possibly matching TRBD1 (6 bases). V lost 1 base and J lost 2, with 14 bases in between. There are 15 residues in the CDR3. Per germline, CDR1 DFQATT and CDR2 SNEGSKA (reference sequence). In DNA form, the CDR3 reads TGCAGTGCTAGAGTAGGACAGCTGGAAAACTATGGCTACACCTTC. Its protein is CSARVGQLENYGYTF.

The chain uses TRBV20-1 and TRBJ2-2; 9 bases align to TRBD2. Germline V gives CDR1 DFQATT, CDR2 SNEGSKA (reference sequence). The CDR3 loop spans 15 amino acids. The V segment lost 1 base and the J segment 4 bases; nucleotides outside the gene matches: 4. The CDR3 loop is CSARAGTSSTGELFF. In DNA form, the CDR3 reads TGCAGTGCTAGAGCCGGGACTAGCTCCACCGGGGAGCTGTTTTTT.

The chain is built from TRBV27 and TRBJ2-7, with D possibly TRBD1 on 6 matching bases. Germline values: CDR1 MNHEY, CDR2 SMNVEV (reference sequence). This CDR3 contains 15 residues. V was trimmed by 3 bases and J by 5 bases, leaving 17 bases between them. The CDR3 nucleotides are TGTGCCAGCAGTTTTACAGGGAATTATATTGACGAGCAGTACTTC. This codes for CASSFTGNYIDEQYF.

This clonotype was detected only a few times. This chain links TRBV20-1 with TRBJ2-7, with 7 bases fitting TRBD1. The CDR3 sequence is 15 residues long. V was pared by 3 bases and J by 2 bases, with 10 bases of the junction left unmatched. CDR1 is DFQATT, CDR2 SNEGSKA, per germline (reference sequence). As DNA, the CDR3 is TGCAGTGCTAGGGGGACACAGGGGCCAACCTACGAGCAGTACTTC. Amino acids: CSARGTQGPTYEQYF.

The CDR3 sequence: CSVEGLTPLGTDTQYF. DNA of the CDR3: TGCAGCGTTGAAGGCTTAACGCCTTTGGGAACAGATACGCAGTATTTT. This sequence joins TRBV29-1 and TRBJ2-3; the D is unclear. This CDR3 is 16 amino acids long. Per the germline V gene, CDR1 is SQVTM and CDR2 is ANQGSEA. The V and J ends lost 1 base and 3 bases respectively, with 17 bases between them.

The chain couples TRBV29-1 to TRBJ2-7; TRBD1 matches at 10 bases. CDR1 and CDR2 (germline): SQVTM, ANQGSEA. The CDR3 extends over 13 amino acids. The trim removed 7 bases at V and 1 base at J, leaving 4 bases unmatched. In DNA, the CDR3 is TGCAGCGGGGACAGGGGAAGTTCCTACGAGCAGTACTTC. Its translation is CSGDRGSSYEQYF.

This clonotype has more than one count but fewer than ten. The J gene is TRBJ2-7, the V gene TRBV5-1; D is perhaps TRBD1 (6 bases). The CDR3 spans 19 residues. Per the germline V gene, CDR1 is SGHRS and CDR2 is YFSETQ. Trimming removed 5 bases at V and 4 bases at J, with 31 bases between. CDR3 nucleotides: TGCGCCAGCAGGCCCCCAGGGGCCCCCCACCTCTATGAGAGATACGAGCAGTACTTC. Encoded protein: CASRPPGAPHLYERYEQYF.

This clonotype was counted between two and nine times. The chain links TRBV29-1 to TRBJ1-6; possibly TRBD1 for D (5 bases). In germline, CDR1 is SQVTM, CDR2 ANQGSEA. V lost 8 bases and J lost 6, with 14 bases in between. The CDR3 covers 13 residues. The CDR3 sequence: CSPTRDSNSPLHF. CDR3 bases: TGCAGCCCAACTCGGGACTCTAATTCACCCCTCCACTTT.